This entry describes one TCR beta chain. During the collection period, no donor immune events like infections were recorded. These data originate in a study of identifying expanded T cells in peripheral blood. CDR1 and CDR2 from the germline V gene are SGHNT and YENEEA. CDR3 length: 15 amino acids. Trimming at V came to 0 bases and at J to 2 bases, leaving 3 bases not matched to a gene. Here immunoSEQ multiplex PCR was the method, and the copy in TCRdb shows in-frame clones only, minus some. The sample has more than 90,000 clones, roughly 89% seen once. Sample: blood. The chain joins TRBV11-3 to TRBJ2-7; TRBD1 matches at 8 bases. This clonotype was obtained from a person aged 18 to 70 in good health. The CDR3 nucleotides are TGTGCCAGCAGCTTAGATGGACAGGGTACCTACGAGCAGTACTTC. Its translation is CASSLDGQGTYEQYF.